This TCR beta chain was captured by sequencing in a study of OX40 agonist ivuxolimab in advanced cancers. Study-level points and caveats: At 0.1 to 3.0 mg/kg, CD4+ and CD8+ blood T cells expanded clonally by week 6. At 0.1-3.0 mg/kg, partial responders had clonal expansion among the lowest observed.

Germline V CDR1 and CDR2: MNHNS, SASEGT. Trimming removed 0 bases at V and 6 bases at J, with 1 base between. This CDR3 is built from 11 residues. Generated by immunoSEQ multiplex PCR, the TCRdb table keeps only in-frame clones and is missing some. The sample carries 96,000 or so clones, about four fifths recorded once. Concerning this clone itself: Its specificity is unknown.

The receptor's source is an adult with an advanced solid tumor such as melanoma, head and neck, liver or kidney cancer. The starting material was CD4+ or CD8+ T cells sorted from blood, obtained in a trial of the OX40 agonist ivuxolimab. The genes are TRBV6-1 and TRBJ2-3; D remains unclear. The CDR3, as DNA: TGTGCCAGCAGTGAAGCCGATACGCAGTATTTT. Translating gives CASSEADTQYF.